These 23 T cell receptor beta chains were sequenced from one sample in a study of shared clonotypes between healthy human individuals. Sequencing was performed with immunoSEQ multiplex PCR; in TCRdb, only in-frame clones are kept and a portion is missing. The sample shows 850,000 to 1,200,000 clones, 75% of them seen only once. Material: memory CD4+ T cells sorted from blood. The subset: CD45RA-negative fraction. These receptors were obtained from a man younger than 35 in good health.

This sequence joins TRBV6-6 and TRBJ1-5; possibly TRBD1 for D (5 bases). Germline CDR1 is MNHNY and CDR2 is SVGAGI (reference sequence). This CDR3 spans 13 amino acids. Trimming shortened V by 10 bases and J by 7 bases, and 17 bases separated the two germline ends. The CDR3 coding sequence is TGTGCCACCCGACTAGGGGCTCAACAGCCCCAGCATTTT. Protein: CATRLGAQQPQHF.

This chain uses TRBV5-1 with TRBJ2-7, with 10 bases identical to TRBD1. J lost 0 bases, V lost 1 base, and 7 bases had no gene match. The CDR3 consists of 17 residues. CDR1 is SGHRS, CDR2 YFSETQ, per germline. CDR3 amino acids: CASSLRQGAANSYEQYF. The CDR3 DNA sequence: TGCGCCAGCAGCTTGAGACAGGGGGCCGCCAACTCCTACGAGCAGTACTTC.

Comments on this clone: The sample contains more than one DNA sequence encoding this CDR3. This rearrangement joins TRBV6-1 to TRBJ1-2, with a possible D match to TRBD1 (5 bases). Deletions cut 4 bases from V and 2 bases from J, with 11 bases between. Germline V CDR1 and CDR2: MNHNS, SASEGT. There are 14 residues in the CDR3. CDR3 protein: CASSGGQTNYGYTF. CDR3 nucleotides: TGTGCCAGCAGTGGAGGACAAACCAACTATGGCTACACCTTC.

The chain uses TRBV6-5 and TRBJ2-3; no clear D. Germline values: CDR1 MNHEY, CDR2 SVGAGI. The CDR3 is 13 residues long. Trimming shortened V by 4 bases and J by 4 bases, and 9 bases separated the two germline ends. Here the CDR3 reads CASSSQYPDTQYF. As DNA, the CDR3 is TGTGCCAGCAGTTCCCAGTACCCAGATACGCAGTATTTT.

Details on this clone: A much more abundant neighbour one base away suggests this may be a read error. This same CDR3 is encoded by further DNA sequences in the sample. CDR3 in amino acids: CASSSGTDYGYTF. The CDR3 region has the DNA TGTGCCAGCTCATCAGGGACGGACTATGGCTACACCTTC. The chain is built from TRBV18 and TRBJ1-2, with D possibly TRBD1 on 5 matching bases. Germline CDR1 KGHSH, CDR2 LQKENI. The length of the CDR3 is 13 residues. V was pared by 5 bases and J by 3 bases, with 10 bases between.

The chain links TRBV6-5 to TRBJ1-4; D may be TRBD1 (6 bases). The CDR3 consists of 15 residues. Germline loops: CDR1 MNHEY, CDR2 SVGAGI. Deletions cut 5 bases from V and 3 bases from J, with 13 bases between. The CDR3 region has the DNA TGTGCCAGCAGTAACAGGGTTGCGGCTAATGAAAAACTGTTTTTT. Translated, it gives CASSNRVAANEKLFF.

There are a few counts of this clone. The CDR3 region is CASRSTVENQPQHF. CDR3 bases: TGTGCCAGCAGGTCGACAGTTGAGAATCAGCCCCAGCATTTT. J is TRBJ1-5 and V is TRBV2; TRBD1 is a possible D gene (5 bases). Trimming stripped 6 bases from V and 4 bases from J, with 13 bases between. Germline CDR1 is SNHLY and CDR2 is FYNNEI. The CDR3 spans 14 residues.

This clone occurred a few times. The rearrangement uses TRBV29-1 and TRBJ1-1; D unresolved. V lost 4 bases, J lost 1 base, and 10 bases lay in between. CDR1 is SQVTM, CDR2 ANQGSEA, per germline. The CDR3 consists of 13 residues. In nucleotides, the CDR3 is TGCAGCGTTGGTTCTCCCTCGAACACTGAAGCTTTCTTT. Translation: CSVGSPSNTEAFF. Complete variable domain (other parts from reference TRBV29-1 and TRBJ1-1): SAVISQKPSRDICQRGTSLTIQCQVDSQVTMMFWYRQQPGQSLTLIATANQGSEATYESGFVIDKFPISRPNLTFSTLTVSNMSPEDSSIYLCSVGSPSNTEAFFGQGTRLTVV.

The chain has TRBV18 and TRBJ1-1; no reliable D call. Trimming left V 6 bases short and J 11 bases short, with 13 bases between. The CDR3 sequence is 11 residues long. Germline V lookup: CDR1 KGHSH, CDR2 LQKENI. The CDR3 DNA reads TGTGCCAGCTCCTCCGGGTTAGAGGCTTTCTTT. Its translation: CASSSGLEAFF. The full variable domain, its missing parts supplied by reference TRBV18 and TRBJ1-1, is NAGVMQNPRHLVRRRGQEARLRCSPMKGHSHVYWYRQLPEEGLKFMVYLQKENIIDESGMPKERFSAEFPKEGPSILRIQQVVRGDSAAYFCASSSGLEAFFGQGTRLTVV.

The chain is built from TRBV5-1 and TRBJ1-3; perhaps TRBD1 as D (5 bases). CDR1 SGHRS and CDR2 YFSETQ come from the germline V gene. V was trimmed by 3 bases and J by 3 bases, leaving 10 bases between them. The CDR3 length is 14 residues. The CDR3 sequence is CASSSAGYGNTIYF. Here the CDR3 DNA reads TGCGCCAGCAGCTCGGCAGGGTATGGAAACACCATATATTTT. The full variable domain, with the rest looked up from reference TRBV5-1 and TRBJ1-3, is KAGVTQTPRYLIKTRGQQVTLSCSPISGHRSVSWYQQTPGQGLQFLFEYFSETQRNKGNFPGRFSGRQFSNSRSEMNVSTLELGDSALYLCASSSAGYGNTIYFGEGSWLTVV.

The chain joins TRBV9 to TRBJ2-3; possibly TRBD1 for D (6 bases). Trimming cost V 5 bases and J 0 bases, with 22 bases left between them. Germline V gives CDR1 SGDLS, CDR2 YYNGEE. The CDR3 contains 18 residues. The CDR3 here is CASSGQLRRPASTDTQYF. The CDR3 DNA sequence: TGTGCCAGCAGTGGACAGCTTAGAAGGCCCGCTAGCACAGATACGCAGTATTTT.

The V and J genes are TRBV7-6 and TRBJ2-3, with unresolved D. This CDR3 has 12 amino acids. Per germline, CDR1 SGHVS and CDR2 FNYEAQ. Deletions cut 2 bases from V and 4 bases from J, with 4 bases between. CDR3 loop: CASSLFADTQYF. For the CDR3, the DNA is TGTGCCAGCAGCTTATTTGCAGATACGCAGTATTTT.

The rearrangement links TRBV11-3 to TRBJ2-3, with TRBD1 matching 7 bases. The CDR3 consists of 15 residues. Per germline, CDR1 SGHNT and CDR2 YENEEA. With 4 bases clipped from V and 1 base from J, the junction kept 5 bases outside the gene matches. The CDR3 loop reads CASSSRQGGTDTQYF. In DNA form, the CDR3 reads TGTGCCAGCAGCTCAAGACAGGGAGGCACAGATACGCAGTATTTT. Combining the CDR3 with reference TRBV11-3 and TRBJ2-3 gives the whole variable domain EAGVVQSPRYKIIEKKQPVAFWCNPISGHNTLYWYLQNLGQGPELLIRYENEEAVDDSQLPKDRFSAERLKGVDSTLKIQPAELGDSAVYLCASSSRQGGTDTQYFGPGTRLTVL.

The chain recombines TRBV19 with TRBJ1-5, with 8 bases lining up with TRBD1. Germline CDR1 is LNHDA and CDR2 is SQIVND (reference sequence). The CDR3 loop spans 14 amino acids. Trimming removed 5 bases from V and 3 bases from J; junction bases left unmatched: 3. The CDR3 is CASSPGQVNQPQHF. The CDR3 nucleotides read TGTGCCAGTAGTCCGGGACAGGTCAATCAGCCCCAGCATTTT.

The rearrangement links TRBV30 to TRBJ2-1, with 8 bases that match TRBD1. Unmatched junction bases numbered 1, after V lost 0 bases and J lost 9 bases. The CDR3 length is 12 residues. Germline CDR1 is GTSNPN and CDR2 is SVGIG (reference sequence). The CDR3 is CAWSVQGGEQFF. The CDR3, as DNA: TGTGCCTGGAGTGTACAGGGGGGTGAGCAGTTCTTC.

The CDR3 nucleotides read TGTGCCAGCAGTTCCTCGGGACAGGGTTGGGACACTGAAGCTTTCTTT. Amino acids: CASSSSGQGWDTEAFF. The chain uses TRBV27 and TRBJ1-1; 9 bases fit TRBD1. From germline, CDR1 is MNHEY and CDR2 SMNVEV (reference sequence). This CDR3 spans 16 amino acids. V was clipped by 4 bases and J by 3 bases; unmatched bases: 9.

For this clone: Other nucleotide sequences in the sample specify the same CDR3. The V and J genes are TRBV5-1 and TRBJ1-4, with 8 nucleotides matching TRBD1. The CDR3 loop spans 14 amino acids. Germline V lookup: CDR1 SGHRS, CDR2 YFSETQ. V shed 4 bases and J 3 bases; nucleotides not matched to a gene: 2. The CDR3 here is CASSLGQANEKLFF. In DNA form, the CDR3 reads TGCGCCAGCAGCCTGGGACAGGCTAATGAAAAACTGTTTTTT.

The chain recombines TRBV7-2 with TRBJ2-7; the D gene could be TRBD1 or TRBD2 (6 bases each). The CDR3 totals 18 residues. V dropped 2 bases and J dropped 1 base, with 21 bases sitting between them. Germline CDR1 reads SGHTA; CDR2 reads FQGNSA. CDR3 protein: CASSLFRTERTKSYEQYF. CDR3 nucleotide sequence: TGTGCCAGCAGCTTATTCCGGACAGAGAGGACTAAGTCCTACGAGCAGTACTTC.

The V and J genes are TRBV2 and TRBJ2-5; 7 bases are a match to TRBD1. Germline V gives CDR1 SNHLY, CDR2 FYNNEI. The trim removed 6 bases at V and 6 bases at J, leaving 13 bases unmatched. The CDR3 extends over 15 amino acids. The CDR3 DNA is TGTGCCAGCAGGCTCTCCGGGACAGCCTTGCAGACCCAGTACTTC. This encodes CASRLSGTALQTQYF.

This rearrangement joins TRBV25-1 to TRBJ2-4, with D uncertain. Germline loops: CDR1 MGHDK, CDR2 SYGVNS. V was pared by 6 bases and J by 0 bases, with 18 bases between. The CDR3 has 17 residues. CDR3 in DNA: TGTGCCAGCAGCCCCATTGGCACAGAACTAGCCAAAAACATTCAGTACTTC. Its translation is CASSPIGTELAKNIQYF.

V gene TRBV6-6 combines with J gene TRBJ1-3; unclear D gene. Trimming took off 1 base at V and 0 bases at J, with 1 base between the two ends. CDR3 length: 13 residues. Germline CDR1 is MNHNY and CDR2 is SVGAGI (reference sequence). CDR3 nucleotides: TGTGCCAGCAGTTACTTCTCTGGAAACACCATATATTTT. Translated: CASSYFSGNTIYF.

A word on this clone: This sample also contains other DNA sequences that code for the same CDR3. This chain connects TRBV4-1 to TRBJ1-5, with D perhaps matching TRBD1 (6 bases). Germline V lookup: CDR1 MGHRA, CDR2 YSYEKL. CDR3 size: 14 residues. V was trimmed by 0 bases and J by 4 bases, leaving 7 bases between them. For the CDR3, the DNA is TGCGCCAGCAGCCAAGAACAGGGAAATCAGCCCCAGCATTTT. It is translated as CASSQEQGNQPQHF.

The chain recombines TRBV15 with TRBJ1-5; TRBD1 matches 10 bases. The V segment lost 2 bases and the J segment 6 bases; nucleotides outside the gene matches: 7. The germline CDR1 and CDR2 sequences are LNHNV and YYDKDF (reference sequence). The CDR3 is 16 residues long. This chain's CDR3 is CATSRPPTGGGQPQHF. CDR3 nucleotides: TGTGCCACCAGCAGACCCCCGACAGGGGGCGGTCAGCCCCAGCATTTT.